Here is one TCR beta chain with its context. In the original workflow: Estimation of nucleated cell counts was performed using reference gene primer amplification. TCRdb keeps only in-frame clones here, not all; method: immunoSEQ multiplex PCR. The V and J calls and clone size were taken over from that table, and D and trimming were inferred from the DNA. The sample gives around 310,000 clones, roughly 91% of which show up once; around 9% is in the top ten. The V end was cut by 7 bases, the J end by 3 bases, with 16 bases between. In germline, CDR1 is LNHDA, CDR2 SQIVND (reference sequence). The CDR3 runs to 15 residues. The data originate from a study of blood T cell repertoires in COVID-19. Study as a whole: From T cells, B-cell-depleted T cells, or PBMCs came the material, which was cDNA or gDNA.

Material for sequencing was PBMCs or T cells enriched from blood (not recorded which). The sequence was obtained from a woman in her 30s who had recovered from COVID-19. This chain connects TRBV19 to TRBJ2-1; D is uncertain. The chain's CDR3 is CASTQYSADYNEQFF. CDR3 sequence (DNA): TGTGCCAGTACCCAGTATAGTGCGGACTACAATGAGCAGTTCTTC.